Below are 13 T cell receptor beta chains sequenced from a single sample in a study of T cells in Graves' hyperthyroidism and ophthalmopathy. Amplification of TCR beta CDR3 regions was performed using RNA transcripts as template. HTBI primers were the set used in a first-round RT-PCR of the TCR CDR3. Using its own MiXCR run on the multiplex PCR reads, TCRdb lists one record per CDR3 protein. The sample has some 620,000 distinct CDR3 sequences, about 17% seen once; the top ten hold 3.8%. Sample: blood. These receptors were taken from a woman in her twenties or thirties with Graves' hyperthyroidism.

This chain links TRBV20-1 with TRBJ2-5; D may be TRBD1 (6 bases). The V gene's germline CDR1 is DFQATT and CDR2 SNEGSKA (reference sequence). The CDR3 totals 12 residues. Trimming stripped 6 bases from V and 2 bases from J, with 10 bases between. CDR3 sequence reads: CSAEGHQETQYF. The CDR3 coding sequence is TGCAGTGCCGAGGGACATCAAGAGACCCAGTACTTC.

This sequence joins TRBV2 and TRBJ2-1; unclear D gene. Per germline, CDR1 SNHLY and CDR2 FYNNEI. V gave up 4 bases and J gave up 6 bases, with 13 bases separating them. The CDR3 length is 14 residues. CDR3 protein: CASSAGAPPNEQFF. The CDR3 DNA follows: TGTGCCAGCAGTGCGGGTGCCCCCCCCAATGAGCAGTTCTTC. The full variable domain, completed using reference TRBV2 and TRBJ2-1, is EPEVTQTPSHQVTQMGQEVILRCVPISNHLYFYWYRQILGQKVEFLVSFYNNEISEKSEIFDDQFSVERPDGSNFTLKIRSTKLEDSAMYFCASSAGAPPNEQFFGPGTRLTVL.

V and J are TRBV27 and TRBJ1-5; D unclear. The CDR3 is made up of 15 amino acids. V lost 1 base and J 0 bases, leaving 7 bases between the germline ends. Germline V gives CDR1 MNHEY, CDR2 SMNVEV (reference sequence). The CDR3 sequence is CASSLYSYSNQPQHF. The CDR3 DNA reads TGTGCCAGCAGTTTATACAGCTATAGCAATCAGCCCCAGCATTTT.

The chain recombines TRBV4-1 with TRBJ1-2, with TRBD1 matching over 9 bases. Germline V gene data show CDR1 as MGHRA and CDR2 as YSYEKL. The CDR3 has 16 amino acids. Trimming cost V 2 bases and J 4 bases; bases outside gene matches: 8. CDR3 bases: TGCGCCAGCAGCCAAATGCCGGGACAGGGCTCCTATGGCTACACCTTC. Its translation is CASSQMPGQGSYGYTF.

In its sample, this clonotype was seen many times. J is TRBJ2-7 and V is TRBV7-9; possible D gene TRBD1, 6 bases. This CDR3 contains 15 residues. Trimming took 5 bases from V and 3 from J, leaving 17 bases between them. Germline V lookup: CDR1 SEHNR, CDR2 FQNEAQ (reference sequence). DNA for the CDR3: TGTGCCAGCAGCGGATACAGGGCTGGGGGCTACGAGCAGTACTTC. Translating it yields CASSGYRAGGYEQYF.

This clonotype was seen more than once but under ten times. The chain has TRBV6-1 and TRBJ2-1; D is possibly TRBD2 (6 bases). Looked up from germline, CDR1 is MNHNS and CDR2 is SASEGT. The CDR3 sequence is 15 residues long. V lost 7 bases to trimming and J lost 5 bases, with 18 bases between them. The CDR3 DNA sequence: TGTGCCAGCACCACATATAGCCGCGGGAACAATGAGCAGTTCTTC. Amino acid sequence: CASTTYSRGNNEQFF.

Many counts were recorded for this clonotype. The chain combines TRBV5-1 with TRBJ2-3; the D is unclear. The CDR3 has 14 amino acids. Germline V gene data show CDR1 as SGHRS and CDR2 as YFSETQ. The germline V and J ends were trimmed by 1 base and 1 base, with 7 bases remaining between them. The CDR3 reads CASSLYRGTDTQYF. The DNA for the CDR3 is TGCGCCAGCAGCTTGTACCGGGGCACAGATACGCAGTATTTT. Supplemented by reference TRBV5-1 and TRBJ2-3, the full variable domain reads KAGVTQTPRYLIKTRGQQVTLSCSPISGHRSVSWYQQTPGQGLQFLFEYFSETQRNKGNFPGRFSGRQFSNSRSEMNVSTLELGDSALYLCASSLYRGTDTQYFGPGTRLTVL.

This clonotype was detected ten times or more. The chain is built from TRBV18 and TRBJ2-5; D unclear. Germline CDR1 is KGHSH and CDR2 is LQKENI. The length of the CDR3 is 15 residues. Trimming left V 5 bases short and J 5 bases short, with 18 bases between. Here the CDR3 DNA reads TGTGCCAGCTCATCTCCCCCCCACGGAGCGGAGACCCAGTACTTC. Translation gives CASSSPPHGAETQYF.

This clonotype came up many times. V is TRBV28 and J is TRBJ1-1; D gene ambiguous. V lost 4 bases and J lost 0, with 12 bases in between. The CDR3 covers 15 residues. Germline V gene lookup returns CDR1 MDHEN and CDR2 SYDVKM. The CDR3 loop is CASSSPSHMNTEAFF. CDR3 coding DNA: TGTGCCAGCAGTTCCCCATCCCACATGAACACTGAAGCTTTCTTT.

The sample holds many counts of this clonotype. This chain joins TRBV18 and TRBJ2-3, with 10 bases lining up with TRBD1. Germline-derived CDR1 and CDR2 are KGHSH and LQKENI. With V trimmed by 8 bases and J by 3 bases, 5 bases remained unmatched. The CDR3 spans 14 residues. The CDR3 DNA is TGTGCCAGCCTCCGGGACAGGGGTACAGATACGCAGTATTTT. Translation: CASLRDRGTDTQYF. The entire variable domain, with the rest obtained from reference TRBV18 and TRBJ2-3, is as follows: NAGVMQNPRHLVRRRGQEARLRCSPMKGHSHVYWYRQLPEEGLKFMVYLQKENIIDESGMPKERFSAEFPKEGPSILRIQQVVRGDSAAYFCASLRDRGTDTQYFGPGTRLTVL.

The chain combines TRBV19 with TRBJ2-6, with 7 bases fitting TRBD1. V lost 10 bases to trimming and J lost 1 base; unmatched junction nucleotides: 7. Germline V gene sequence: CDR1 LNHDA, CDR2 SQIVND (reference sequence). This CDR3 has 15 residues. In DNA, the CDR3 is TGTGCCACCGGGACAGAGGGGTCTGGGGCCAACGTCCTGACTTTC. Protein product: CATGTEGSGANVLTF.

This clonotype was picked up many times. The rearrangement links TRBV7-3 to TRBJ2-1; 10 positions agree with TRBD2. Germline loops: CDR1 SGHTA, CDR2 FQGTGA. The length of the CDR3 is 15 residues. V shed 2 bases and J 7 bases; nucleotides not matched to a gene: 5. The CDR3 loop is CASSLGSGRANEQFF. CDR3 sequence (DNA): TGTGCCAGCAGCTTAGGGAGCGGGAGGGCAAATGAGCAGTTCTTC.

J is TRBJ1-3 and V is TRBV28; 7 bases are shared with TRBD1. J lost 7 bases, V lost 6 bases, and 12 bases had no gene match. The germline CDR1 and CDR2 sequences are MDHEN and SYDVKM. The CDR3 contains 15 residues. In nucleotides, the CDR3 is TGTGCCAGCAGCTCCCGGAGGCAGGGGGAGAACACCATATATTTT. Its translation: CASSSRRQGENTIYF.